Listed below are T cell receptor beta chains from one sample, sequenced in a study of OX40 agonist ivuxolimab in advanced cancers. Profiled with immunoSEQ multiplex PCR; TCRdb holds only in-frame clones, not every one. The repertoire holds fewer than 55,000 clones, around 89% seen once, with roughly a tenth in the top ten. The sample consisted of CD4+ or CD8+ T cells sorted from blood, taken in a trial of the OX40 agonist ivuxolimab. The receptors originated from an adult with an advanced solid tumor such as melanoma, head and neck, liver or kidney cancer. The CDR3 runs from the conserved cysteine through the conserved F or W. A D gene is named only where the DNA matches it firmly. Clone size, where shown, is once, few, many, or a class for clones that have expanded.

>NA|TRBJ2-7|TRBV6-1|NA
CASSVSYEQYF
TGTGCCAGCAGTGTATCCTACGAGCAGTACTTC
>NA|TRBJ1-2|TRBV6-5|NA
CASSYSAGNYGYTF
TGTGCCAGCAGTTACTCGGCAGGAAACTATGGCTACACCTTC
>NA|TRBJ2-1|TRBV18|NA
CASSPTTGFRNEQFF
TGTGCCAGCTCACCAACAACAGGGTTTAGGAATGAGCAGTTCTTC
>NA|TRBJ1-4|TRBV11-2|few
CASSQGTGHNNEKLFF
TGTGCCAGCAGCCAAGGAACGGGGCACAATAATGAAAAACTGTTTTTT
>TRBD1|TRBJ2-7|TRBV5-6|NA
CASSFGQGVPYEQYF
TGTGCCAGCAGCTTTGGACAGGGGGTACCCTACGAGCAGTACTTC
>NA|TRBJ2-3|TRBV28|NA
CASSSGGRRNTDTQYF
TGTGCCAGCAGTTCTGGAGGGCGGCGGAACACAGATACGCAGTATTTT
>NA|TRBJ2-1|TRBV19|NA
CASSISSGDHNEQFF
TGTGCCAGTAGTATTTCGTCAGGGGATCACAATGAGCAGTTCTTC
>NA|TRBJ2-2|TRBV29-1|NA
CSVADSRGGIGELFF
TGCAGCGTAGCGGACAGCCGTGGGGGGATAGGGGAGCTGTTTTTT
>TRBD2|TRBJ2-5|TRBV9|NA
CASSVEPDSGRALETQYF
TGTGCCAGCAGCGTAGAGCCGGATAGCGGGAGGGCCCTGGAGACCCAGTACTTC
>NA|TRBJ1-2|TRBV19|NA
CASRKGSYGYTF
TGTGCCAGTAGAAAGGGGAGCTATGGCTACACCTTC
>NA|TRBJ1-2|TRBV5-1|NA
CASSLGDRSYGYTF
TGCGCCAGCAGCTTGGGGGACCGAAGCTATGGCTACACCTTC
>TRBD1|TRBJ1-2|TRBV5-1|NA
CASSLEGQGARGYTF
TGCGCCAGCAGCTTGGAGGGACAGGGGGCCCGAGGCTACACCTTC
>TRBD2|TRBJ2-7|TRBV28|few
CATRGGFYEQYF
TGTGCCACTCGCGGGGGGTTCTACGAGCAGTACTTC
>NA|TRBJ1-1|TRBV6-1|NA
CASSELAGRKAEAFF
TGTGCCAGCAGTGAATTGGCCGGGAGAAAGGCTGAAGCTTTCTTT
>NA|TRBJ1-2|TRBV9|NA
CASSVYSYGYTF
TGTGCCAGCAGCGTATACAGCTATGGCTACACCTTC
>NA|TRBJ2-1|TRBV5-4|NA
CASSLRRLSSYNEQFF
TGTGCCAGCAGTCTCAGACGCCTTAGCTCCTACAATGAGCAGTTCTTC
>TRBD1|TRBJ2-7|TRBV19|NA
CASNPRPGGRFYEQYF
TGTGCCAGTAACCCGAGGCCAGGGGGCCGCTTCTACGAGCAGTACTTC
>NA|TRBJ1-4|TRBV10-2|NA
CASSESQGGLPNEKLFF
TGCGCCAGCAGTGAGTCTCAAGGGGGGCTGCCTAATGAAAAACTGTTTTTT
>TRBD2|TRBJ2-1|TRBV7-9|NA
CASSLGLAGNEQFF
TGTGCCAGCAGCTTAGGCCTAGCGGGCAATGAGCAGTTCTTC
>NA|TRBJ1-1|TRBV5-4|NA
CASSLYWPPTEAFF
TGTGCCAGCAGCTTGTATTGGCCCCCCACTGAAGCTTTCTTT
>NA|TRBJ2-7|TRBV15|NA
CATSSNRDSGYYEQYF
TGTGCCACCAGCAGTAACCGGGACAGCGGGTACTACGAGCAGTACTTC
>TRBD1|TRBJ1-1|TRBV28|NA
CASSPPGQGTGEAFF
TGTGCCAGCAGTCCTCCGGGACAGGGGACGGGTGAAGCTTTCTTT
>TRBD1|TRBJ2-5|TRBV2|NA
CASSFDRGMQETQYF
TGTGCCAGCAGCTTCGACAGGGGGATGCAAGAGACCCAGTACTTC